These 22 T cell receptor beta chains share one sample of origin, sequenced in a study of shared clonotypes between healthy human individuals. The data were produced by immunoSEQ multiplex PCR, yet TCRdb's version contains in-frame clones alone and is incomplete. The sample holds some 2 million clones; 85% to 95% are singletons and the top ten take 0.13%. The sequenced material came from naive CD4+ T cells sorted from blood. Subset specified: CD45RA+ positively selected. These receptors came from a man aged 18 to 30 in good health.

The chain has TRBV5-6 and TRBJ2-5; D is undetermined. Germline V lookup: CDR1 SGHDT, CDR2 YYEEEE. This CDR3 has 14 residues. The V end was cut by 3 bases, the J end by 5 bases, with 14 bases between. CDR3 sequence (DNA): TGTGCCAGCAGCTCTCGACGGGTTTCGGAGACCCAGTACTTC. Encoded protein: CASSSRRVSETQYF.

The chain carries TRBV5-1 and TRBJ1-1; D remains unclear. The CDR3 is 15 amino acids. Germline lookup yields CDR1 SGHRS and CDR2 YFSETQ. Between the trimmed V and J ends, which lost 0 bases and 5 bases, there was a span of 14 bases. The DNA for the CDR3 is TGCGCCAGCAGCTTGGTTACATCGGGAGGGACTGAAGCTTTCTTT. This translates into CASSLVTSGGTEAFF.

This sequence joins TRBV2 and TRBJ2-3, with D uncertain. Germline CDR1 and CDR2: SNHLY and FYNNEI. The CDR3 runs to 14 residues. V was cut by 10 bases and J by 2 bases, with 16 bases left in between. CDR3 residues: CATTAYAFTDTQYF. CDR3 nucleotides: TGTGCCACGACCGCATATGCATTCACAGATACGCAGTATTTT.

This chain joins TRBV6-5 and TRBJ2-3; possible D gene TRBD2, 6 bases. This CDR3 has 15 amino acids. Germline V gives CDR1 MNHEY, CDR2 SVGAGI. Trimming left V 0 bases short and J 4 bases short, with 11 bases between. In nucleotides, the CDR3 is TGTGCCAGCAGTTACTCGAGAAGGGAGGCAGATACGCAGTATTTT. Its protein is CASSYSRREADTQYF.

This clone was seen just once. V gene TRBV9 combines with J gene TRBJ2-5; weak D call: TRBD2 (6 bases). Trimming stripped 3 bases from V and 3 bases from J, with 21 bases between. Germline CDR1 SGDLS, CDR2 YYNGEE. The CDR3 length is 17 residues. CDR3 residues: CASSGGTRLLGEETQYF. The CDR3 coding sequence is TGTGCCAGCAGCGGCGGGACTCGACTTTTAGGGGAAGAGACCCAGTACTTC.

This rearrangement joins TRBV30 to TRBJ1-3; 7 positions match TRBD1. This CDR3 spans 12 amino acids. The germline V gene has CDR1 GTSNPN and CDR2 SVGIG (reference sequence). The V and J ends lost 4 bases and 4 bases, in that order; junction bases with no gene match: 1. The CDR3 protein is CAWKTGGNTIYF. The DNA of the CDR3 is TGTGCCTGGAAGACAGGGGGAAACACCATATATTTT.

This chain joins TRBV5-1 and TRBJ1-6; a possible D gene is TRBD1 (5 bases). V lost 0 bases to trimming and J lost 2 bases, with 9 bases between them. This CDR3 contains 16 residues. Germline CDR1 reads SGHRS; CDR2 reads YFSETQ. The CDR3: CASSLEEGTYNSPLHF. The DNA for the CDR3 is TGCGCCAGCAGCTTGGAGGAGGGGACCTATAATTCACCCCTCCACTTT.

V is TRBV6-1 and J is TRBJ1-6; TRBD1 matches 8 bases. CDR1 is MNHNS and CDR2 is SASEGT in the germline V gene. V was clipped by 4 bases and J by 6 bases; unmatched bases: 5. The length of the CDR3 is 15 residues. CDR3 in amino acids: CASSGGQGGNSPLHF. In DNA, the CDR3 is TGTGCCAGCAGTGGCGGACAGGGCGGTAATTCACCCCTCCACTTT.

The chain is built from TRBV27 and TRBJ2-7; D not resolved. Germline CDR1 and CDR2: MNHEY and SMNVEV (reference sequence). V lost 1 base and J lost 2, with 9 bases in between. The CDR3 is made up of 14 amino acids. CDR3 protein: CASSLYNRPYEQYF. The CDR3 region has the DNA TGTGCCAGCAGTTTATACAACAGACCCTACGAGCAGTACTTC.

This clone has ten or more counts. This chain connects TRBV2 to TRBJ1-2; D is unclear. V was cut by 4 bases and J by 2 bases, with 8 bases left in between. This CDR3 contains 13 residues. The germline V gene has CDR1 SNHLY and CDR2 FYNNEI. This chain's CDR3 is CASSARTNYGYTF. CDR3 nucleotides: TGTGCCAGCAGTGCGCGGACCAACTATGGCTACACCTTC. The entire variable domain, with the rest obtained from reference TRBV2 and TRBJ1-2, is as follows: EPEVTQTPSHQVTQMGQEVILRCVPISNHLYFYWYRQILGQKVEFLVSFYNNEISEKSEIFDDQFSVERPDGSNFTLKIRSTKLEDSAMYFCASSARTNYGYTFGSGTRLTVV.

This clone was recorded only once. This rearrangement joins TRBV2 to TRBJ2-6; 11 bases agree with TRBD1. J was trimmed by 0 bases and V by 4 bases; bases with no gene match: 2. CDR1 SNHLY and CDR2 FYNNEI come from the germline V gene. The CDR3 loop spans 17 amino acids. CDR3 sequence: CASSAGTGGSGANVLTF. For the CDR3, the DNA is TGTGCCAGCAGTGCCGGGACAGGGGGCTCTGGGGCCAACGTCCTGACTTTC.

The chain joins TRBV5-6 to TRBJ2-7; the D is unclear. This CDR3 has 13 residues. V lost 1 base to trimming and J lost 2 bases, with 7 bases between them. Germline CDR1 and CDR2: SGHDT and YYEEEE. In nucleotides, the CDR3 is TGTGCCAGCAGCTTGCTTCCGACCTACGAGCAGTACTTC. It specifies CASSLLPTYEQYF. The full variable domain, with the rest looked up from reference TRBV5-6 and TRBJ2-7, is DAGVTQSPTHLIKTRGQQVTLRCSPKSGHDTVSWYQQALGQGPQFIFQYYEEEERQRGNFPDRFSGHQFPNYSSELNVNALLLGDSALYLCASSLLPTYEQYFGPGTRLTVT.

The CDR3 region is CASSDGTPEKLFF. The CDR3 DNA is TGTGCCAGCAGCGACGGGACTCCAGAAAAACTGTTTTTT. This sequence joins TRBV7-9 and TRBJ1-4, with a possible D match to TRBD1 (5 bases). This CDR3 comprises 13 residues. Germline V gene data show CDR1 as SEHNR and CDR2 as FQNEAQ (reference sequence). Trimming pared 5 bases from V and 8 bases from J, leaving 12 bases between.

The chain uses TRBV10-3 and TRBJ2-7, with D maybe TRBD1 (6 bases). The CDR3 is 11 amino acids. Germline V gene lookup returns CDR1 ENHRY and CDR2 SYGVKD. V was pared by 6 bases and J by 5 bases, with 8 bases between. As DNA, the CDR3 is TGTGCCATCAGCAAGGGGGACGAGCAGTACTTC. It is translated as CAISKGDEQYF.

Details on this clone: A much larger clone is a single base away; this may be a read error. J is TRBJ1-2 and V is TRBV30, with no clear D. The V gene's germline CDR1 is GTSNPN and CDR2 SVGIG (reference sequence). Trimming pared 3 bases from V and 4 bases from J, leaving 12 bases between. CDR3 length equals 13 residues. CDR3 protein: CAWRDGRAYGYTF. DNA of the CDR3: TGTGCCTGGAGGGACGGTAGAGCCTATGGCTACACCTTC.

The chain joins TRBV10-3 to TRBJ1-5, with TRBD1 as a possible D gene (5 bases). Between the trimmed V and J ends, which lost 0 bases and 2 bases, there was a span of 17 bases. Germline assignment: CDR1 ENHRY and CDR2 SYGVKD. The CDR3 is made up of 18 amino acids. The CDR3 nucleotides read TGTGCCATCAGTGAGTCAGGTTTACGGGGGGACGGCAATCAGCCCCAGCATTTT. It specifies CAISESGLRGDGNQPQHF.

The chain employs TRBV7-2 and TRBJ2-2, with D maybe TRBD1 (6 bases). The CDR3 is 14 amino acids. The V end lost 5 bases, the J end lost 5 bases, and 12 bases lay between the germline ends. Germline values: CDR1 SGHTA, CDR2 FQGNSA. CDR3 sequence: CASSPWGRTGELFF. CDR3 sequence (DNA): TGTGCCAGCAGCCCCTGGGGGCGGACCGGGGAGCTGTTTTTT.

This sequence joins TRBV10-3 and TRBJ1-2; the D is unclear. Germline CDR1 reads ENHRY; CDR2 reads SYGVKD. The V gene lost 7 bases and the J gene lost 4 bases, with 16 bases spanning the gap. This CDR3 spans 14 amino acids. The CDR3 DNA reads TGTGCCATCATGGACGGCCCCCTAGGCTATGGCTACACCTTC. Translated, it gives CAIMDGPLGYGYTF.

This chain links TRBV6-6 with TRBJ1-5, with TRBD1 matching over 9 bases. The germline V gene has CDR1 MNHNY and CDR2 SVGAGI (reference sequence). V lost 7 bases and J lost 2; bases outside the gene matches: 3. The CDR3 runs to 14 residues. CDR3 loop: CASTRTGGNQPQHF. The CDR3, as DNA: TGTGCCAGCACCAGGACAGGGGGCAATCAGCCCCAGCATTTT.

The rearrangement links TRBV6-1 to TRBJ2-5; 7 bases fit TRBD1. Trimming removed 8 bases from V and 0 bases from J; junction bases left unmatched: 3. The V gene's germline CDR1 is MNHNS and CDR2 SASEGT. This CDR3 is built from 13 residues. CDR3 nucleotides: TGTGCCAGCGGGACAGCTTACCAAGAGACCCAGTACTTC. Its protein product is CASGTAYQETQYF.

The rearrangement joins TRBV6-1 to TRBJ2-7; TRBD1 is a possible D gene (6 bases). This CDR3 comprises 13 residues. CDR1 is MNHNS and CDR2 is SASEGT in the germline V gene. V was pared by 5 bases and J by 1 base, with 9 bases between. DNA of the CDR3: TGTGCCAGCAGTAGGGGGAAATCCTACGAGCAGTACTTC. This codes for CASSRGKSYEQYF.

J is TRBJ2-3 and V is TRBV7-2; maybe TRBD2 (6 bases). The CDR3 runs to 13 residues. V dropped 6 bases and J dropped 3 bases, with 10 bases sitting between them. Germline lookup yields CDR1 SGHTA and CDR2 FQGNSA. CDR3 bases: TGTGCCAGCAGACTAGCAGGTACAGATACGCAGTATTTT. Amino acids: CASRLAGTDTQYF.